This entry is about one T cell receptor beta chain. The target antigen is unknown. Pools of viral peptides were used by the ViraFEST assay to expand antigen-specific CD4+ T cells ahead of sequencing. A roughly 10-day culture period preceded the isolation of CD4+ T cells. Nucleocapsid antibodies were negative in the vaccine recipients, who had never had SARS-CoV-2 infection. Researchers reported culturing approximately 2.2 million PBMC in each well, adding around 10 IU/ml IL-2 and 10 ug/ml peptides. The CDR3 totals 15 residues. Trimming removed 1 base from V and 0 bases from J, with 10 bases in between. Germline V CDR1 and CDR2: SGHRS, YFSETQ. This specimen belongs to a study of vaccination effects on CD4 cells after COVID-19. Method: immunoSEQ multiplex PCR; TCRdb's copy keeps in-frame clones and lacks some. This sample yields some 68,000 clones, of which 75% to 85% are seen a single time; 12% belongs to the top ten.

Whole-study results and caveats: After vaccination, at late timepoints, clones induced by infection and by vaccine contracted markedly. Cross-reactivity toward common cold coronaviruses was confined to only 1 of 255 vaccine-induced clones in healthy vaccinees. The study got few convalescent patients and did not collect any early post-infection timepoints.

The rearrangement joins TRBV5-1 to TRBJ1-1; possibly TRBD1 for D (6 bases). The receptor comes from a human donor who received a COVID-19 vaccine. The material was CD4+ T cells from PBMCs cultured with SARS-CoV-2 spike peptides, obtained before COVID-19 vaccination. In DNA form, the CDR3 reads TGCGCCAGCAGCTTGTATGGGGGCATGAACACTGAAGCTTTCTTT. It translates to CASSLYGGMNTEAFF.